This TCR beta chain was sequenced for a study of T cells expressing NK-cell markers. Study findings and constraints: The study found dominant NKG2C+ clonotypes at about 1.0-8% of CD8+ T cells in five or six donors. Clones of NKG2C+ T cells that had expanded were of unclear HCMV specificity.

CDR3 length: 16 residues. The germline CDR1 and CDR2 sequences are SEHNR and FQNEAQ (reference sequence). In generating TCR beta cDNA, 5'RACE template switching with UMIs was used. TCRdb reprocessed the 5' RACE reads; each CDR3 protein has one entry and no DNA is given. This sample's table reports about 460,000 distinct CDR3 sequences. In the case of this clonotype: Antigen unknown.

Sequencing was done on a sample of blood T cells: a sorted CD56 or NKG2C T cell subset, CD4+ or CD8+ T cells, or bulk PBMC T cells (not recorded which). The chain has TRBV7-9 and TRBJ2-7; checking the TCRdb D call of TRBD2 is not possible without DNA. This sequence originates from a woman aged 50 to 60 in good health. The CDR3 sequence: CASSLGLAGITYEQYF.